This T cell receptor beta chain comes out of a study of vaccination and CD4 T cells after COVID-19. With the Oncomine TCR Beta short-read assay, DNA from cultured CD4+ T cells was sequenced. TCRdb reprocessed the PCR reads with MiXCR, giving one entry per CDR3 protein. The sample has approximately 9,500 distinct CDR3 sequences; about 44% are singletons. For this clonotype: What it recognizes is unknown.

V was shortened by 2 bases and J by 8 bases, with 4 bases between the two germline ends. Germline V CDR1 and CDR2: LGHDT, YNNKEL (reference sequence). The CDR3 covers 11 residues. Specified treatment: approximately 11-day PBMC culture with coronavirus spike peptide pools or control peptides (ViraFEST assay). Gathering of the CD4+ T cells, from the unexposed donor, took place before the COVID-19 pandemic (2011-2018). The TCR comes from a human donor in good health. The sequencing sample was made of CD4+ T cells from blood, cultured in vitro. This chain connects TRBV3-1 to TRBJ1-3; unclear D gene. The CDR3 loop reads CASSQTYTIYF. CDR3 DNA sequence: TGTGCCAGCAGCCAAACCTACACCATATATTTT.